One T cell receptor beta chain is described in this entry. As yet, its antigen is unknown. The data were obtained in a study of T cell responses to AZD1222 COVID-19 vaccine. Notes on the study in general: Donors were chiefly white British, with a greater number of females, and clonal diversity was perhaps underestimated.

TCRdb keeps only in-frame clones here, not all; method: immunoSEQ multiplex PCR. The data contain 90,000 to 100,000 clones, around 89% of them singletons. The CDR3 extends over 14 amino acids. After removal of 4 bases from V and 6 bases from J, the junction contained 2 bases not matched to a gene. The germline V gene encodes CDR1 MDHEN and CDR2 SYDVKM. The source material was peripheral blood, sampled on day 0 of AZD1222 vaccination. The sequence was obtained from an adult in good health. This rearrangement joins TRBV28 to TRBJ2-3; TRBD2 agrees at 12 bases. CDR3 in amino acids: CASSSSGRADTQYF. The CDR3 nucleotides are TGTGCCAGCAGTTCTAGCGGGAGGGCGGATACGCAGTATTTT. Combining the CDR3 with reference TRBV28 and TRBJ2-3 gives the whole variable domain DVKVTQSSRYLVKRTGEKVFLECVQDMDHENMFWYRQDPGLGLRLIYFSYDVKMKEKGDIPEGYSVSREKKERFSLILESASTNQTSMYLCASSSSGRADTQYFGPGTRLTVL.